The 12 T cell receptor beta chains below come from one sample, sequenced in a study of blood T cell repertoires in COVID-19. TCRdb keeps only in-frame clones here, not all; method: immunoSEQ multiplex PCR. This table holds roughly 130,000 clones, roughly 89% found once. The sequenced material came from peripheral blood. All receptors derive from a man in his forties with acute or convalescent COVID-19.

The chain carries TRBV19 and TRBJ1-1, with D hard to call. The CDR3 sequence is 14 residues long. Trimming stripped 6 bases from V and 1 base from J, with 12 bases between. CDR1 and CDR2 (germline): LNHDA, SQIVND (reference sequence). CDR3 sequence reads: CASRERNPNTEAFF. CDR3 nucleotide sequence: TGTGCCAGTAGGGAGCGGAATCCGAACACTGAAGCTTTCTTT.

The chain employs TRBV6-5 and TRBJ1-6, with D possibly matching TRBD1 (6 bases). Between the trimmed V and J ends, which lost 5 bases and 7 bases, there was a span of 12 bases. The CDR3 runs to 14 residues. Germline V gives CDR1 MNHEY, CDR2 SVGAGI. The DNA of the CDR3 is TGTGCCAGCAGTCAACAGGGCGGGAATTCACCCCTCCACTTT. Residues: CASSQQGGNSPLHF.

The chain uses TRBV30 and TRBJ2-1; no firm D call. V gave up 2 bases and J gave up 0 bases, with 8 bases separating them. The CDR3 is 14 residues long. CDR1 and CDR2 from the germline V gene are GTSNPN and SVGIG (reference sequence). The DNA of the CDR3 is TGTGCCTGGAGTTCTGGCAGCTCCTACAATGAGCAGTTCTTC. It yields the protein CAWSSGSSYNEQFF.

The CDR3 sequence: CASSFISGMISYNEQFF. The CDR3 region has the DNA TGTGCCAGCAGTTTTATTAGCGGGATGATCTCCTACAATGAGCAGTTCTTC. The V and J genes are TRBV6-2 or TRBV6-3 and TRBJ2-1, with 8 bases that match TRBD2. In germline, CDR1 is MNHEY, CDR2 SVGEGT. The CDR3 covers 17 residues. V was clipped by 4 bases and J by 0 bases; unmatched bases: 8.

The V call is TRBV11-2, the J call TRBJ1-1; the match to TRBD1 covers 7 bases. V lost 5 bases, J lost 0 bases, and 6 bases stayed unmatched. This CDR3 has 15 amino acids. Germline V lookup: CDR1 SGHAT, CDR2 FQNNGV. The CDR3 nucleotides read TGTGCCAGCAGCCCCGTCACAGGGGTGAACACTGAAGCTTTCTTT. Translating gives CASSPVTGVNTEAFF.

This clone was counted once. The chain uses TRBV2 and TRBJ2-2, with D tentatively TRBD2 (6 bases). The germline V gene encodes CDR1 SNHLY and CDR2 FYNNEI. CDR3 length equals 17 residues. Trimming removed 5 bases from V and 7 bases from J, with 23 bases in between. The CDR3 DNA reads TGTGCCAGCAGTCATATAACCGGGACTTCGAGATACGGGGAGCTGTTTTTT. As protein: CASSHITGTSRYGELFF.

V is TRBV30 and J is TRBJ2-3; 8 nucleotides agree with TRBD2. V shed 0 bases and J 2 bases; nucleotides not matched to a gene: 4. There are 15 residues in the CDR3. CDR1 is GTSNPN, CDR2 SVGIG, per germline (reference sequence). The CDR3 region has the DNA TGTGCCTGGAGTGTCCCAGCGGGAGTCACAGATACGCAGTATTTT. Protein product: CAWSVPAGVTDTQYF.

This clone appeared once. The chain employs TRBV2 and TRBJ2-5, with 8 bases matching TRBD2. The V segment lost 6 bases and the J segment 4 bases; nucleotides outside the gene matches: 10. CDR3 length: 15 residues. Per germline, CDR1 SNHLY and CDR2 FYNNEI. The CDR3: CASRLIAGSGETQYF. CDR3 coding DNA: TGTGCCAGCAGATTGATAGCGGGGTCGGGAGAGACCCAGTACTTC.

The chain has TRBV2 and TRBJ2-5; 9 bases fit TRBD2. V lost 6 bases to trimming and J lost 2 bases; unmatched junction nucleotides: 10. Germline assignment: CDR1 SNHLY and CDR2 FYNNEI. The CDR3 sequence is 16 residues long. CDR3 sequence: CASSVSHTSGQETQYF. The CDR3 nucleotides are TGTGCCAGCAGCGTAAGCCACACTAGCGGGCAAGAGACCCAGTACTTC.

The chain carries TRBV5-5 and TRBJ1-2, with a weak D call TRBD1 (5 bases). V was pared by 0 bases and J by 3 bases, with 15 bases between. Germline lookup yields CDR1 SGHKS and CDR2 YYEKEE (reference sequence). CDR3 size: 16 residues. CDR3 DNA: TGTGCCAGCAGCTTGGATGTGGCAGGGTGGCACTATGGCTACACCTTC. Translated, it gives CASSLDVAGWHYGYTF.

The rearrangement uses TRBV7-2 and TRBJ2-1; 14 nucleotides match TRBD2. CDR3 size: 18 residues. Germline values: CDR1 SGHTA, CDR2 FQGNSA. V dropped 5 bases and J dropped 5; count of bases not matched to a gene: 11. Written as DNA, the CDR3 is TGTGCCAGCAGCCGGACTAGCGGGAGGTCCACCCTTGACAATGAGCAGTTCTTC. It translates to CASSRTSGRSTLDNEQFF.

This chain's CDR3 is CASSFRDSRTDTQYF. For the CDR3, the DNA is TGTGCCAGCAGTTTCCGGGACAGCCGCACAGATACGCAGTATTTT. V and J are TRBV2 and TRBJ2-3, with 7 bases that match TRBD1. The ends lost 5 bases at V and 1 base at J; junction bases unmatched: 6. This CDR3 is 15 amino acids long. Germline CDR1 is SNHLY and CDR2 is FYNNEI.